These 5 T cell receptor beta chains came from one sample sequenced in a study of shared clonotypes between healthy human individuals. Assay used: immunoSEQ multiplex PCR; TCRdb lists only in-frame clones, some missing. The sample consists of 450,000 to 500,000 clones, 65% to 85% of them appearing once. What was sequenced was PBMCs. These receptors all come from a woman in her thirties or forties in good health. Some clones in this sample may be carry-over from other donors' samples.

Of note for this clone: It is likely a read error: a sequence one base away is far more abundant. The sample holds other DNA sequences that translate to the same CDR3. The genes are TRBV30 and TRBJ1-4; 7 nucleotides agree with TRBD1. Germline lookup yields CDR1 GTSNPN and CDR2 SVGIG (reference sequence). The CDR3 spans 17 residues. CDR3 amino acids: CAWSVNRGHATNEKLFF. The CDR3 region has the DNA TGTGCCTGGAGTGTTAACAGGGGCCATGCAACTAATGAAAAACTGTTCTTT.

The chain has TRBV7-3 and TRBJ2-7; D gene uncertain. The CDR3 spans 11 residues. Germline CDR1 is SGHTA and CDR2 is FQGTGA. Between the trimmed V and J ends, which lost 4 bases and 10 bases, there was a span of 11 bases. The CDR3 protein is CASSSGPYQYF. DNA of the CDR3: TGTGCCAGCAGCTCGGGCCCATACCAGTACTTC. The complete variable domain, with remaining parts taken from reference TRBV7-3 and TRBJ2-7, reads GAGVSQTPSNKVTEKGKYVELRCDPISGHTALYWYRQSLGQGPEFLIYFQGTGAADDSGLPNDRFFAVRPEGSVSTLKIQRTERGDSAVYLCASSSGPYQYFGPGTRLTVT.

The genes are TRBV28 and TRBJ1-2, with TRBD1 matching 11 bases. Trimming cost V 6 bases and J 4 bases; bases outside gene matches: 10. Germline CDR1 and CDR2: MDHEN and SYDVKM. The CDR3 extends over 16 amino acids. For the CDR3, the DNA is TGTGCCAGCAGGACCGGGACAGGGGGTTTGGCCTATGGCTACACCTTC. Amino acids: CASRTGTGGLAYGYTF.

The chain combines TRBV9 with TRBJ2-7; D unresolved. The V gene's germline CDR1 is SGDLS and CDR2 YYNGEE. Between the trimmed V and J ends, which lost 4 bases and 7 bases, there was a span of 12 bases. This CDR3 comprises 12 residues. The CDR3 region has the DNA TGTGCCAGCAGCCCACAGAAGGGTGAGCAGTACTTC. Amino acids: CASSPQKGEQYF.

The chain employs TRBV28 and TRBJ1-1; D is perhaps TRBD1 (5 bases). The CDR3 has 12 amino acids. V lost 10 bases and J 3 bases, leaving 12 bases between the germline ends. CDR1 MDHEN and CDR2 SYDVKM come from the germline V gene. CDR3 DNA sequence: TGTGCCACCGGGGGGGTGGACACTGAAGCTTTCTTT. It is translated as CATGGVDTEAFF. Drawing the rest from reference TRBV28 and TRBJ1-1, the complete variable domain is DVKVTQSSRYLVKRTGEKVFLECVQDMDHENMFWYRQDPGLGLRLIYFSYDVKMKEKGDIPEGYSVSREKKERFSLILESASTNQTSMYLCATGGVDTEAFFGQGTRLTVV.